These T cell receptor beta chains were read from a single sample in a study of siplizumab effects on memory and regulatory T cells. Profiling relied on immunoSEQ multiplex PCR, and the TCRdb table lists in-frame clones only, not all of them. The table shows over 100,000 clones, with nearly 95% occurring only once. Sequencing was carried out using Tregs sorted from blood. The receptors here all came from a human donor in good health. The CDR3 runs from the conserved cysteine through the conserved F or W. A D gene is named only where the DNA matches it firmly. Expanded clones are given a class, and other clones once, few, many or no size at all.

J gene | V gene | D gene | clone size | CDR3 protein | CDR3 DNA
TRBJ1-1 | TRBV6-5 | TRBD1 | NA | CASSSRGTGGTEAFF | TGTGCCAGCAGTAGCCGAGGGACAGGGGGGACTGAAGCTTTCTTT
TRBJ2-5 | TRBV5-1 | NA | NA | CASSLGQETQYF | TGCGCCAGCAGCTTGGGACAAGAGACCCAGTACTTC
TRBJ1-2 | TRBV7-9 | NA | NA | CASSLSVANYGYTF | TGTGCCAGCAGCTTAAGTGTTGCTAACTATGGCTACACCTTC
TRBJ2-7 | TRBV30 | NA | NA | CAWSVLQGYEQYF | TGTGCCTGGAGTGTACTACAGGGCTACGAGCAGTACTTC
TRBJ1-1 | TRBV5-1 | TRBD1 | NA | CASSFTGANTEAFF | TGCGCCAGCAGCTTTACAGGGGCGAACACTGAAGCTTTCTTT
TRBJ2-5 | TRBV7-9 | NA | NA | CASSSRQVQETQYF | TGTGCCAGCAGCTCCCGACAGGTCCAAGAGACCCAGTACTTC
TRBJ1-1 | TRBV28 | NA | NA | CASSLFPQNTEAFF | TGTGCCAGCAGTTTATTTCCCCAGAACACTGAAGCTTTCTTT
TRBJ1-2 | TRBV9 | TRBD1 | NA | CASSATGARGYTF | TGTGCCAGCAGCGCGACAGGGGCGCGGGGCTACACCTTC
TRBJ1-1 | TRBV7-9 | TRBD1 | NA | CASLTGGTEAFF | TGTGCCAGTTTGACAGGGGGCACTGAAGCTTTCTTT
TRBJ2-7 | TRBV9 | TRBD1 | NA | CASSVGGRGQSEQYF | TGTGCCAGCAGCGTAGGCGGCAGGGGGCAGTCCGAGCAGTACTTC
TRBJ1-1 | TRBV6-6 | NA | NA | CASSYWGEGTEAFF | TGTGCCAGCAGTTACTGGGGAGAAGGAACTGAAGCTTTCTTT
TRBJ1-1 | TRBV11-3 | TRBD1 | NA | CASSTGGSAFF | TGTGCCAGTTCGACAGGGGGTTCCGCTTTCTTT
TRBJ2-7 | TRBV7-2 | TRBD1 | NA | CASSLGTGPSYEQYF | TGTGCCAGCAGCTTAGGGACAGGGCCCTCCTACGAGCAGTACTTC
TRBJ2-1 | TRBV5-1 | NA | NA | CASSLDWALVSGQFF | TGCGCCAGCAGCTTGGATTGGGCACTAGTTTCTGGGCAGTTCTTC
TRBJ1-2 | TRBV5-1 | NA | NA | CASSLGRWGYGYTF | TGCGCCAGCTCCCTCGGCAGGTGGGGGTATGGCTACACCTTC
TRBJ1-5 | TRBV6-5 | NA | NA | CASSLDIRAQPQHF | TGTGCCAGCAGCTTAGACATCCGGGCTCAGCCCCAGCATTTT
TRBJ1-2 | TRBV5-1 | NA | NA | CASSFRFNYGYTF | TGCGCCAGCAGCTTTAGGTTTAACTATGGCTACACCTTC
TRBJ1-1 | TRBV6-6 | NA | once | CASSSQGSGFGAFF | TGTGCCAGCAGTTCCCAGGGTAGCGGGTTTGGAGCTTTCTTT
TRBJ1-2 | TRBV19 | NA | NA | CASSIMGQFYGYTF | TGTGCCAGTAGTATCATGGGCCAATTCTATGGCTACACCTTC
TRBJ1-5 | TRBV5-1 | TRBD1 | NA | CASSSGTGGQPQHF | TGCGCCAGCAGCTCAGGGACAGGAGGGCAGCCCCAGCATTTT
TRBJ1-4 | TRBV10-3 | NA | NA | CAISDETGTEKLFF | TGTGCCATCAGTGATGAGACCGGGACTGAAAAACTGTTTTTT
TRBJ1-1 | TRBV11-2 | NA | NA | CASSLVLGNTEAFF | TGTGCCAGCAGCTTAGTCCTTGGGAACACTGAAGCTTTCTTT
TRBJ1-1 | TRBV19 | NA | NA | CASSPGLNTEAFF | TGTGCCAGTAGTCCTGGCCTTAACACTGAAGCTTTCTTT
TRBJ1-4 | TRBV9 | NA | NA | CASSVEGTSRKLFF | TGTGCCAGCAGCGTAGAAGGGACGAGTAGAAAACTGTTTTTT
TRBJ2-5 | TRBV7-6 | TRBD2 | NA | CASSSRAGITQETQYF | TGTGCCAGCAGCTCGAGAGCGGGGATAACTCAAGAGACCCAGTACTTC
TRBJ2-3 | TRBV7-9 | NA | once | CASSSLGTRDTQYF | TGTGCCAGCAGCTCCCTCGGGACCCGAGATACGCAGTATTTT
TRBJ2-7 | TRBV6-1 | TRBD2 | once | CASRERLAGLVEQYF | TGTGCCAGCAGAGAGCGACTAGCGGGCTTGGTCGAGCAGTACTTC
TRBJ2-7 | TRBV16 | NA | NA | CASSQLAMPYEQYF | TGTGCCAGCAGCCAATTGGCAATGCCCTACGAGCAGTACTTC
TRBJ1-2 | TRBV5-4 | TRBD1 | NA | CASSRQGSGGGYTF | TGTGCCAGCAGCCGACAGGGTTCGGGGGGTGGCTACACCTTC
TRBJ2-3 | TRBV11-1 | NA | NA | CASSEGFWSGVPNTDTQYF | TGTGCCAGCAGCGAAGGATTCTGGTCGGGCGTACCGAACACAGATACGCAGTATTTT
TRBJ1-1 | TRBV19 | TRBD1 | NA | CASTLTGENTEAFF | TGTGCCAGTACCCTGACAGGGGAGAACACTGAAGCTTTCTTT
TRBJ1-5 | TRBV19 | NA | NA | CASSIGSVQPQHF | TGTGCCAGTAGTATTGGGTCCGTTCAGCCCCAGCATTTT
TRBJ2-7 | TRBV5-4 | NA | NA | CASSLGRGPEQYF | TGTGCCAGCAGCTTGGGCAGGGGCCCCGAGCAGTACTTC
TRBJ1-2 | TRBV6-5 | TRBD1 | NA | CASSGDRGRRGYTF | TGTGCCAGCAGTGGGGACAGGGGGAGGCGCGGCTACACCTTC
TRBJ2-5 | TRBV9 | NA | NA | CASSPDRLYQETQYF | TGTGCCAGCAGCCCCGACAGACTGTACCAAGAGACCCAGTACTTC
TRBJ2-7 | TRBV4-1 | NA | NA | CASSPLAVQVSYEQYF | TGCGCCAGCAGCCCACTAGCTGTCCAAGTGTCCTACGAGCAGTACTTC
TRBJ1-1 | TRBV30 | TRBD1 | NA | CAWSVGTGNTEAFF | TGTGCCTGGAGTGTTGGGACAGGGAACACTGAAGCTTTCTTT
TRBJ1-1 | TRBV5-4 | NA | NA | CASSLVGGSTEAFF | TGTGCCAGCAGCTTGGTGGGTGGTAGCACTGAAGCTTTCTTT
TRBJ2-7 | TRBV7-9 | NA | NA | CASSVREGPYEQYF | TGTGCCAGCAGCGTTAGAGAAGGGCCCTACGAGCAGTACTTC
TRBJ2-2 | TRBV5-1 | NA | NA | CASSLDINTGELFF | TGCGCCAGCAGCTTAGACATAAACACCGGGGAGCTGTTTTTT
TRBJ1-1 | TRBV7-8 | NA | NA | CASSSFGVRLEAFF | TGTGCCAGCAGCTCTTTCGGGGTCAGGCTTGAAGCTTTCTTT
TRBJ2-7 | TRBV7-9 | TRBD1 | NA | CASSPGTGYEQYF | TGTGCCAGCAGCCCCGGGACAGGATACGAGCAGTACTTC
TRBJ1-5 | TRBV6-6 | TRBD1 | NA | CASRNRGVANQPQHF | TGTGCCAGCAGGAACAGGGGGGTTGCGAATCAGCCCCAGCATTTT
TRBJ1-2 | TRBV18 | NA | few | CASTDVDYGYTF | TGTGCCAGCACGGACGTAGACTATGGCTACACCTTC
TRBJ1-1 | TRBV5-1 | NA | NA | CASSLDLRAAFF | TGCGCCAGCAGCTTGGACCTCCGGGCAGCTTTCTTT